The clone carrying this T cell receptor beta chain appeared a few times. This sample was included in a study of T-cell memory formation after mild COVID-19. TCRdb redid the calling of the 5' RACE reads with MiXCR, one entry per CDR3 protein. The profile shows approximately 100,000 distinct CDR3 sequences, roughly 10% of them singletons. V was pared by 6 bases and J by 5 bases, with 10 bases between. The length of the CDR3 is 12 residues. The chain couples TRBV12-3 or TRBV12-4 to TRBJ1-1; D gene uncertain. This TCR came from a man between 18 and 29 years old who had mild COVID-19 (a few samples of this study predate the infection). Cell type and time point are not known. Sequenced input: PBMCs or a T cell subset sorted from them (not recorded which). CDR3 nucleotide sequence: TGTGCCAGCAGGACTTTGGCAACTGAAGCTTTCTTT. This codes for CASRTLATEAFF.